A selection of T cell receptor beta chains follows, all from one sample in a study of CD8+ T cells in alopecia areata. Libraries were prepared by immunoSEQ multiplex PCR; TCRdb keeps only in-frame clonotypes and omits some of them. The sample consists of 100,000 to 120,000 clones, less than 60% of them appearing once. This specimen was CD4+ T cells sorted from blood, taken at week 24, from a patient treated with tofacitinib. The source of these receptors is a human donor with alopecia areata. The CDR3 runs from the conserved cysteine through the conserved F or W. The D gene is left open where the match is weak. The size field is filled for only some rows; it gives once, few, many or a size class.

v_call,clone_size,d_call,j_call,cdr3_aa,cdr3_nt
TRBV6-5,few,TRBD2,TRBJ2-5,CASRQRGVETQYF,TGTGCCAGTCGGCAGCGGGGGGTAGAGACCCAGTACTTC
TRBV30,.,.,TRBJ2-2,CAWSVSSTGELFF,TGTGCCTGGAGCGTTAGCAGCACCGGGGAGCTGTTTTTT
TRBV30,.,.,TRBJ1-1,CAWRGQGVDRAFF,TGTGCCTGGAGAGGTCAGGGTGTTGATCGGGCTTTCTTT
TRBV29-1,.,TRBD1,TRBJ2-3,CSVSYRGADTQYF,TGCAGCGTTTCTTACAGGGGGGCAGATACGCAGTATTTT
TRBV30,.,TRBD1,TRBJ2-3,CAWSNGDRITDTQYF,TGTGCCTGGAGTAACGGGGACAGGATCACAGATACGCAGTATTTT
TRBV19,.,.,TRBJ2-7,CASSSGRDPYEQYF,TGTGCCAGTAGTTCGGGAAGAGACCCCTACGAGCAGTACTTC
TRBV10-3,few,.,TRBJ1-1,CAISKDSLNTEAFF,TGTGCCATCAGCAAGGACAGCCTAAACACTGAAGCTTTCTTT
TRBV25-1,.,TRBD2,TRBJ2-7,CASSGGTRVSEQYF,TGTGCCAGCAGTGGCGGGACTAGGGTTTCCGAGCAGTACTTC
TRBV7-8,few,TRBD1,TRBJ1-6,CASSLSAGGSSYNSPLHF,TGCGCCAGCAGCCTATCAGCAGGGGGGAGCTCCTATAATTCACCCCTCCACTTT
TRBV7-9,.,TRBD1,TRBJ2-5,CASSFGTGVKETQYF,TGTGCCAGCAGCTTCGGGACAGGGGTGAAAGAGACCCAGTACTTC
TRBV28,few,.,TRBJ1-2,CASNGGGGYTF,TGTGCCAGCAACGGAGGGGGTGGCTACACCTTC
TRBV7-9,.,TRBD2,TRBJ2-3,CASSTGTSPDTQYF,TGTGCCAGCAGCACCGGGACTAGTCCGGATACGCAGTATTTT
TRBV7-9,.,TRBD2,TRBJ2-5,CASSPVAGGQETQYF,TGTGCCAGCAGCCCCGTAGCGGGGGGGCAAGAGACCCAGTACTTC
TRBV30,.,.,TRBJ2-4,CAWRLAKNIQYF,TGTGCCTGGAGGCTAGCCAAAAACATTCAGTACTTC
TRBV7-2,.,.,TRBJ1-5,CASSYYSNQPQHF,TGTGCCAGCAGCTATTACAGTAATCAGCCCCAGCATTTT
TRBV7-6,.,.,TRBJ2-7,CASSQDQYEQYF,TGTGCCAGCAGCCAGGACCAATACGAGCAGTACTTC
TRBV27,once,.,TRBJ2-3,CASSLKRSKTDTQYF,TGTGCCAGCAGTTTAAAAAGGAGCAAGACAGATACGCAGTATTTT
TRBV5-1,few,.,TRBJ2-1,CASSLEGGRSYNEQFF,TGCGCCAGCAGCTTGGAGGGGGGCCGCTCCTACAATGAGCAGTTCTTC
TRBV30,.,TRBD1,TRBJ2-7,CAWMTGLNEQYF,TGTGCCTGGATGACAGGGTTAAACGAGCAGTACTTC
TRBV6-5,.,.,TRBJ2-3,CASSLRVPDTQYF,TGTGCCAGCAGTTTACGGGTACCAGATACGCAGTATTTT
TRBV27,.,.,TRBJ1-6,CASSLQGHNSPLHF,TGTGCCAGCAGTCTACAGGGTCATAATTCACCCCTCCACTTT
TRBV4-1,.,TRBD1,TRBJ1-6,CASSRTGDNSPLHF,TGCGCCAGCAGCCGGACAGGGGATAATTCACCCCTCCACTTT
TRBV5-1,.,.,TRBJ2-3,CASSLGHLTDTQYF,TGCGCCAGCAGCTTGGGACATCTCACAGATACGCAGTATTTT
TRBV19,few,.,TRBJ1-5,CASSIALKGPQHF,TGTGCCAGTAGTATAGCCCTGAAGGGGCCCCAGCATTTT
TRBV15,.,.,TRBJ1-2,CATSPGTLGHYGYTF,TGTGCCACCAGCCCCGGGACCCTCGGACACTATGGCTACACCTTC
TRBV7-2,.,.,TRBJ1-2,CASSLAPYGYTF,TGTGCCAGCAGCTTAGCTCCTTATGGCTACACCTTC
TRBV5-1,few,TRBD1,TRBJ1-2,CASSITGGAIYGYTF,TGCGCCAGCAGCATCACAGGGGGCGCGATCTATGGCTACACCTTC
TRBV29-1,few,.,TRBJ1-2,CSAGVAGYGYTF,TGCAGCGCCGGGGTCGCCGGCTATGGCTACACCTTC
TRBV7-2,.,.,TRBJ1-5,CASSEWGLSNQPQHF,TGTGCCAGCAGCGAATGGGGGCTAAGCAATCAGCCCCAGCATTTT
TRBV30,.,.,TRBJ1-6,CAWSVGGNSPLHF,TGTGCCTGGAGTGTGGGGGGGAATTCACCCCTCCACTTT
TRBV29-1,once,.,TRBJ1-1,CSGVRAYTEAFF,TGCAGCGGGGTCAGGGCTTACACTGAAGCTTTCTTT
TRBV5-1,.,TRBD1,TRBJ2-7,CASSLAGTGAYEQYF,TGCGCCAGCAGCTTGGCCGGGACAGGGGCCTACGAGCAGTACTTC
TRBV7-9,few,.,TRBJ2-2,CASSLAAYTGELFF,TGTGCCAGCAGCTTAGCCGCGTACACCGGGGAGCTGTTTTTT
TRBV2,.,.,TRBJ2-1,CASSGYNEQFF,TGTGCCAGCAGTGGTTACAATGAGCAGTTCTTC
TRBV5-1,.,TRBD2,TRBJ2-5,CASSPGLAGGTAETQYF,TGCGCCAGCAGCCCGGGACTAGCGGGGGGGACGGCGGAGACCCAGTACTTC
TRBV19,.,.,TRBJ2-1,CASSIELPPAQFF,TGTGCCAGTAGTATTGAACTCCCCCCGGCTCAGTTCTTC
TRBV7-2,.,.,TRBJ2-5,CASSLWGRETQYF,TGTGCCAGCAGCTTATGGGGGAGGGAGACCCAGTACTTC